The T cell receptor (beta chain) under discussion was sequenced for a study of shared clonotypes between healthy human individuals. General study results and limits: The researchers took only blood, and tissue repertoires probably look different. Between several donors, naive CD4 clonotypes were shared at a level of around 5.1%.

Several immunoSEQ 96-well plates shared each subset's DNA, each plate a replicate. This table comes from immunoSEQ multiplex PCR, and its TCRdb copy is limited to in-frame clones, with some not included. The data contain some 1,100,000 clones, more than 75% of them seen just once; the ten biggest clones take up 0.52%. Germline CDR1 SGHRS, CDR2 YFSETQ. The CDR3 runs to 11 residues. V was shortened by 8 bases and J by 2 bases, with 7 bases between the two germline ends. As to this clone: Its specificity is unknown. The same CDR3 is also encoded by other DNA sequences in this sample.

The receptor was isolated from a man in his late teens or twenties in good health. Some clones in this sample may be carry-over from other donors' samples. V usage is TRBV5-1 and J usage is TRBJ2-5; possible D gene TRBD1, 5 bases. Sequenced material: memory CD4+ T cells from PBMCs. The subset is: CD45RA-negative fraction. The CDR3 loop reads CASRQQETQYF. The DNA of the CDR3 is TGCGCCAGTAGACAGCAAGAGACCCAGTACTTC.